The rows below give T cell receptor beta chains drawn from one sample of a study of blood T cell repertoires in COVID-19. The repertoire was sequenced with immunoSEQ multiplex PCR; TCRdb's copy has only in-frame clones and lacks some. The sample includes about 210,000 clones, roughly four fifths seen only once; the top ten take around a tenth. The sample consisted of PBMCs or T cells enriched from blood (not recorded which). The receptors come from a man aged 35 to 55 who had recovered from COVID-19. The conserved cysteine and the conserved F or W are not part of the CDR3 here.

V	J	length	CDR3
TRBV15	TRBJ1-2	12	ATSRGGVGYGYT
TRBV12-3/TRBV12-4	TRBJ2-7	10	ASSRTTYEQY
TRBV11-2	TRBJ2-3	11	ASGGGVTDTQY
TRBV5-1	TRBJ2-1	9	ASSLNRQQF
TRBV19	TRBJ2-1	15	ASSWETGGASTGEQF
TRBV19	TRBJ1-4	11	ASSDRSNEKLF
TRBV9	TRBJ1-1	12	ASSLRDRNTEAF
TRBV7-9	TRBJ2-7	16	ASSAATLIGITPYEQY
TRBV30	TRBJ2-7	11	AWSWGERGGQY
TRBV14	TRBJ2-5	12	ASSSQGHVNTQY
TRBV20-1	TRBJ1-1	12	SASGGTSNTEAF
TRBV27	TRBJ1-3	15	ASSLSGRLISGNTIY
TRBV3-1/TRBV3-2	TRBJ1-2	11	ASSQDARGSYT
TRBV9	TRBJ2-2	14	ASSVGLAGASGELF